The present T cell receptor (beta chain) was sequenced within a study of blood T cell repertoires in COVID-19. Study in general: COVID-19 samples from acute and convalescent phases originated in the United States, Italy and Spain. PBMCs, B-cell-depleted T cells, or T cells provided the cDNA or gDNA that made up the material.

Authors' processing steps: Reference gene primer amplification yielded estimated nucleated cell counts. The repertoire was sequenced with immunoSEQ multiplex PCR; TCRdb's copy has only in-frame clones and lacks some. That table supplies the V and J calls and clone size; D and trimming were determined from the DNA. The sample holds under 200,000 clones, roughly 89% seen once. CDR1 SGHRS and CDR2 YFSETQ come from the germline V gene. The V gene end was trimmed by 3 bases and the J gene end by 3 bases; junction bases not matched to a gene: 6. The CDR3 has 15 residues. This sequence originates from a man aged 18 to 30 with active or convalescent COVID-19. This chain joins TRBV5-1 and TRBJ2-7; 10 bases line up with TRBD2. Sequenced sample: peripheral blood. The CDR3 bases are TGCGCCAGCAGCTCAATATCTAGCGGGAGCTACGAGCAGTACTTC. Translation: CASSSISSGSYEQYF.